The rows below give T cell receptor beta chains drawn from one sample of a study of OX40 agonist ivuxolimab in advanced cancers. Method: immunoSEQ multiplex PCR; TCRdb's copy keeps in-frame clones and lacks some. The data show 15,000 to 20,000 clones, about 83% seen once. The sample consisted of CD4+ or CD8+ T cells sorted from blood, taken in a trial of the OX40 agonist ivuxolimab. These receptors all stem from an adult with an advanced solid tumor such as melanoma, head and neck, liver or kidney cancer. Both conserved end residues are part of each CDR3. The D gene is left open where the match is weak. Clone size is shown for a subset of rows, as once, few, many or a class of expanded clone.

d_gene	v_gene	abundance	j_gene	CDR3aa	CDR3nt
.	TRBV7-2	once	TRBJ1-1	CASSHGPKREAFF	TGTGCCAGCAGCCACGGGCCTAAAAGAGAAGCTTTCTTT
.	TRBV6-5	.	TRBJ2-1	CASSYRGAKGNEQFF	TGTGCCAGCAGTTACCGGGGGGCGAAAGGAAATGAGCAGTTCTTC
.	TRBV7-8	.	TRBJ2-1	CASSLEDRSSYNEQFF	TGTGCCAGCAGCTTAGAGGACAGATCCTCCTACAATGAGCAGTTCTTC
.	TRBV10-3	.	TRBJ2-3	CAIGSSARTDTQYF	TGTGCCATCGGGTCTTCAGCCCGCACAGATACGCAGTATTTT
TRBD2	TRBV4-2	.	TRBJ2-3	CASRQGLMSGGTTDTQYF	TGTGCCAGCAGACAAGGATTAATGAGCGGGGGCACGACAGATACGCAGTATTTT
.	TRBV7-9	once	TRBJ1-2	CASSFDVGTHYGYTF	TGTGCCAGCAGCTTTGATGTGGGCACCCACTATGGCTACACCTTC
.	TRBV28	.	TRBJ2-5	CASSFKRANGETQYF	TGTGCCAGCAGTTTTAAGCGGGCCAACGGGGAGACCCAGTACTTC
.	TRBV28	.	TRBJ2-1	CASSTGPHREFF	TGTGCCAGCAGTACGGGCCCTCACCGGGAGTTCTTC
.	TRBV5-1	.	TRBJ2-3	CASSLGRGTDTQYF	TGCGCCAGCAGCCTGGGACGAGGGACAGATACGCAGTATTTT
.	TRBV15	.	TRBJ2-2	CATSRRGTGELFF	TGTGCCACCAGCAGACGGGGCACCGGGGAGCTGTTTTTT
.	TRBV20-1	.	TRBJ2-7	CSARDSYEQYF	TGCAGTGCTAGAGATTCGTACGAGCAGTACTTC
.	TRBV5-1	.	TRBJ2-4	CASSWADGTKNIQYF	TGCGCCAGCAGCTGGGCCGATGGGACCAAAAACATTCAGTACTTC
.	TRBV9	.	TRBJ2-1	CASSVLGGSYNEQFF	TGTGCCAGCAGCGTACTGGGGGGATCCTACAATGAGCAGTTCTTC
.	TRBV4-3	.	TRBJ2-2	CASSQIATGELFF	TGCGCCAGCAGCCAGATAGCGACCGGGGAGCTGTTTTTT
TRBD2	TRBV5-1	.	TRBJ2-2	CASSRPGGPGELFF	TGCGCCAGCAGCCGGCCGGGGGGGCCTGGGGAGCTGTTTTTT
.	TRBV18	.	TRBJ2-5	CASSPNRETQYF	TGTGCCAGCTCACCCAACCGCGAGACCCAGTACTTC
.	TRBV28	medium-sized	TRBJ2-7	CASSFPGGSVYEQYF	TGTGCCAGCAGTTTCCCTGGGGGGTCGGTGTACGAGCAGTACTTC
TRBD1	TRBV7-2	.	TRBJ1-2	CASSPLTGSIGYTF	TGTGCCAGCAGCCCATTGACAGGGAGCATAGGCTACACCTTC
TRBD1	TRBV2	once	TRBJ1-5	CASSEQQGAEAQHF	TGTGCCAGCAGTGAACAGCAGGGGGCCGAGGCCCAGCATTTT
.	TRBV30	medium-sized	TRBJ1-5	CAWSVRGGGQQPQHF	TGTGCCTGGAGTGTACGGGGAGGGGGGCAACAGCCCCAGCATTTT
.	TRBV7-2	.	TRBJ1-1	CASSLARVEAFF	TGTGCCAGCAGCTTAGCGCGTGTTGAAGCTTTCTTT
.	TRBV28	.	TRBJ2-7	CASSADRRSSYEQYF	TGTGCCAGCAGCGCAGACCGGAGGAGCTCCTACGAGCAGTACTTC
.	TRBV7-9	once	TRBJ2-2	CASSLLPTGELFF	TGTGCCAGCAGCTTACTGCCCACCGGGGAGCTGTTTTTT
TRBD2	TRBV28	.	TRBJ2-7	CASSLTSGRGLAYEQYF	TGTGCCAGCAGTTTGACTAGCGGGAGGGGTCTAGCCTACGAGCAGTACTTC
.	TRBV7-8	.	TRBJ1-5	CASSFGDSNQPQHF	TGTGCCAGCAGCTTTGGGGATAGCAATCAGCCCCAGCATTTT
.	TRBV5-6	.	TRBJ1-1	CASSLGPPSRTTEAFF	TGTGCCAGCAGCTTGGGACCACCCTCCCGGACCACTGAAGCTTTCTTT
.	TRBV7-9	few	TRBJ1-1	CASSLARGYTEAFF	TGTGCCAGCAGCTTAGCCAGGGGATACACTGAAGCTTTCTTT
TRBD1	TRBV5-4	.	TRBJ2-7	CASSFPTGTGEQYF	TGTGCCAGCAGCTTTCCGACAGGGACAGGGGAGCAGTACTTC
.	TRBV7-2	.	TRBJ1-2	CASSLAGQYVGYTF	TGTGCCAGCAGCTTGGCGGGGCAGTACGTAGGCTACACCTTC
.	TRBV6-5	.	TRBJ1-1	CASSSPGTANTEAFF	TGTGCCAGCAGTTCCCCAGGGACCGCGAACACTGAAGCTTTCTTT
.	TRBV2	.	TRBJ1-5	CASSGGHNQPQHF	TGTGCCAGCAGTGGGGGACACAATCAGCCCCAGCATTTT
.	TRBV2	few	TRBJ2-7	CASGIMRSYEQYF	TGTGCCAGCGGGATAATGAGGTCCTACGAGCAGTACTTC
.	TRBV30	.	TRBJ2-3	CAWRFSSTDTQYF	TGTGCCTGGAGATTTAGTAGCACAGATACGCAGTATTTT
.	TRBV19	once	TRBJ1-5	CASSIGGRYQPQHF	TGTGCCAGTAGTATTGGGGGTCGTTATCAGCCCCAGCATTTT
TRBD2	TRBV14	.	TRBJ2-2	CASRLAGLNTGELFF	TGTGCCAGCCGACTAGCGGGATTGAACACCGGGGAGCTGTTTTTT
TRBD2	TRBV27	.	TRBJ2-1	CASSSSGRSSYNEQFF	TGTGCCAGCAGCTCTAGCGGGAGGAGCTCCTACAATGAGCAGTTCTTC